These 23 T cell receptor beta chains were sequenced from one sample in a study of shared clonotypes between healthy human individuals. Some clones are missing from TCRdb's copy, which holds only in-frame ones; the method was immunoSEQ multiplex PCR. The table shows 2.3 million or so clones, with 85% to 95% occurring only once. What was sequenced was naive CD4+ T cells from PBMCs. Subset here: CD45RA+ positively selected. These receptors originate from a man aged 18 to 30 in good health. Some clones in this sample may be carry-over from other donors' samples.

The CDR3 sequence is CASSLSDSRGPQHF. The CDR3, as DNA: TGTGCCAGCAGTCTTTCGGACAGCCGTGGGCCCCAGCATTTT. This rearrangement joins TRBV6-1 to TRBJ1-5, with D maybe TRBD1 (6 bases). Trimming shortened V by 5 bases and J by 9 bases, and 17 bases separated the two germline ends. The CDR3 is 14 residues long. CDR1 and CDR2 (germline): MNHNS, SASEGT.

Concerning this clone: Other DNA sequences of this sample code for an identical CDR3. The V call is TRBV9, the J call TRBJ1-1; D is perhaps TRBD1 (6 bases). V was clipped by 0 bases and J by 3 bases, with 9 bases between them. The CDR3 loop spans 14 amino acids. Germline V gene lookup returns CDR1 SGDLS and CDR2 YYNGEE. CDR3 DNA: TGTGCCAGCAGCGTAGGCACAGGGCACACTGAAGCTTTCTTT. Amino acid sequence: CASSVGTGHTEAFF.

CDR3 sequence: CASSLDLPSYEQYF. DNA of the CDR3: TGTGCCAGCAGCTTAGACCTCCCCTCCTACGAGCAGTACTTC. V and J are TRBV7-2 and TRBJ2-7; D gene uncertain. Germline CDR1 reads SGHTA; CDR2 reads FQGNSA. This CDR3 spans 14 amino acids. V lost 1 base and J 0 bases, leaving 7 bases between the germline ends.

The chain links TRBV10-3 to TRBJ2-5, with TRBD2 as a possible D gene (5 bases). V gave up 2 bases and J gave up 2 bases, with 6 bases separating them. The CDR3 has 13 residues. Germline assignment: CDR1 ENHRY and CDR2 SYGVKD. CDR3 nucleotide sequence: TGTGCCATCAGTGAGCGGGGACAAGAGACCCAGTACTTC. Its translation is CAISERGQETQYF.

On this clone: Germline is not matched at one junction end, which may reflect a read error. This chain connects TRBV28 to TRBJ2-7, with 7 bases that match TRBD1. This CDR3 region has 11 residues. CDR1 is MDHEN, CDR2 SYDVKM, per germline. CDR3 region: CASSLGRDRGF. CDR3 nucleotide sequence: TGTGCCAGCAGTCTAGGCCGGGACAGAGGCTTC.

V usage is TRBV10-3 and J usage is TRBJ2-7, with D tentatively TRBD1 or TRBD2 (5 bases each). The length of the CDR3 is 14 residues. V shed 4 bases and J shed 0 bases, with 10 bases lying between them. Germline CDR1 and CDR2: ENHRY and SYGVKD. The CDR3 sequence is CAISGPGSSYEQYF. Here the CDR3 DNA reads TGTGCCATCAGTGGACCAGGGAGCTCCTACGAGCAGTACTTC.

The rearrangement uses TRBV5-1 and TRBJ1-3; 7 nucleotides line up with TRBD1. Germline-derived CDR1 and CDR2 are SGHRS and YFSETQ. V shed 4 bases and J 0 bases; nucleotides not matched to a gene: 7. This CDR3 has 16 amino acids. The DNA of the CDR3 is TGCGCCAGCAGCGGAGGAGGGGGCCTCTCTGGAAACACCATATATTTT. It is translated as CASSGGGGLSGNTIYF.

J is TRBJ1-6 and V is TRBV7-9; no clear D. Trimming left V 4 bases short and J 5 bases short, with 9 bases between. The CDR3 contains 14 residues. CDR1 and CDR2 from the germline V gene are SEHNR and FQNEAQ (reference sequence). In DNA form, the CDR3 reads TGTGCCAGCAGCTCCGACACCCATAATTCACCCCTCCACTTT. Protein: CASSSDTHNSPLHF.

The CDR3 nucleotides read TGTGCCAGCTCACAGAGCGAAAGCGGGGCCGTGTACGAGCAGTACTTC. This translates into CASSQSESGAVYEQYF. The chain employs TRBV18 and TRBJ2-7; 7 bases map to TRBD2. There are 16 residues in the CDR3. From germline, CDR1 is KGHSH and CDR2 LQKENI. V dropped 4 bases and J dropped 4; count of bases not matched to a gene: 13.

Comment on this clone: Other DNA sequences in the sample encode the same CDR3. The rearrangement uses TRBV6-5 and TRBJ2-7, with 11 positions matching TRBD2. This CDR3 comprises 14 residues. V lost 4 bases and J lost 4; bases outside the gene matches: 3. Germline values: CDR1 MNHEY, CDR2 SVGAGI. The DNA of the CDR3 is TGTGCCAGCAGTTCTACTAGCGGGAGTTACGAGCAGTACTTC. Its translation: CASSSTSGSYEQYF.

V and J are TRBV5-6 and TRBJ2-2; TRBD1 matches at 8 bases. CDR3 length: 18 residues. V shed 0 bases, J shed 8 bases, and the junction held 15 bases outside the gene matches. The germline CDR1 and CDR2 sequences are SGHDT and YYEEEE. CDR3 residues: CASSLVGQARGLVGELFF. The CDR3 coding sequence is TGTGCCAGCAGCTTGGTGGGACAGGCCCGAGGGTTGGTAGGGGAGCTGTTTTTT.

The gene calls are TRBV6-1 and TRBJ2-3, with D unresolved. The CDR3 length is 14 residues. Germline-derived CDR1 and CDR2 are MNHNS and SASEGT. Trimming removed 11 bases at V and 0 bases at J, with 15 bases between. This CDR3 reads CAGTLAGSTDTQYF. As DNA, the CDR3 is TGTGCCGGAACCTTGGCAGGTAGCACAGATACGCAGTATTTT.

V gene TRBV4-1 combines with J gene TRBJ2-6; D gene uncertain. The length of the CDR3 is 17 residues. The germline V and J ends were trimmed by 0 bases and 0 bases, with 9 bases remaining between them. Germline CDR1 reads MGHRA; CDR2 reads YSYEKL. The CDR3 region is CASSQDRVNSGANVLTF. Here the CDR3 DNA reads TGCGCCAGCAGCCAAGATCGGGTTAACTCTGGGGCCAACGTCCTGACTTTC.

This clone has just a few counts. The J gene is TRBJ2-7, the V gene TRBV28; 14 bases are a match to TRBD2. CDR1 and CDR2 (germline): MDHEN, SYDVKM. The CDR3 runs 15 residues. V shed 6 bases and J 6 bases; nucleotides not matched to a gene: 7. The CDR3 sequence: CASSRQGLAGVEQYF. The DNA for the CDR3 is TGTGCCAGCAGCCGACAGGGACTAGCGGGAGTCGAGCAGTACTTC.

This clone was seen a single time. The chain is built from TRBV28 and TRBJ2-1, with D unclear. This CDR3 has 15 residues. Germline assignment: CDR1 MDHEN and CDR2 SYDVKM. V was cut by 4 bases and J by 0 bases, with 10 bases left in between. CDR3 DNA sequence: TGTGCCAGCAGTTCACGGACCTTCTCCTACAATGAGCAGTTCTTC. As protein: CASSSRTFSYNEQFF.

This chain's CDR3 is CASSLFGSDTEAFF. CDR3 in DNA: TGTGCCAGCAGTTTGTTTGGGAGTGACACTGAAGCTTTCTTT. J is TRBJ1-1 and V is TRBV27; D remains unclear. There are 14 residues in the CDR3. V was shortened by 3 bases and J by 3 bases, with 11 bases between the two germline ends. Germline CDR1 MNHEY, CDR2 SMNVEV (reference sequence).

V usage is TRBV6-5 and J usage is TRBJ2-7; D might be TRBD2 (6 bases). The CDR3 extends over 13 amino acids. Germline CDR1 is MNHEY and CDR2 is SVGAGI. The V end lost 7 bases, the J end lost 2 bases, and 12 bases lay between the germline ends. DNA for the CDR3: TGTGCCAGCACGGGGACGGGAGCCTACGAGCAGTACTTC. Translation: CASTGTGAYEQYF.

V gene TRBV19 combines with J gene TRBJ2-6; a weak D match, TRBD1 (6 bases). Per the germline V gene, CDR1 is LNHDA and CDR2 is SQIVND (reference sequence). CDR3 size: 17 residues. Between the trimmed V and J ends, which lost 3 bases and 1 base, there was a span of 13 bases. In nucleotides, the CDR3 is TGTGCCAGTAGTATCTTCAAGACAGGTTCTGGGGCCAACGTCCTGACTTTC. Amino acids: CASSIFKTGSGANVLTF.

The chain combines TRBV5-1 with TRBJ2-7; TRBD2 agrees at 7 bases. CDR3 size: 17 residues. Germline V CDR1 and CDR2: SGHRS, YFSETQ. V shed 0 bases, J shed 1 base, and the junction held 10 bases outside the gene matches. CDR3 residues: CASSLGPRAGDSYEQYF. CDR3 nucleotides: TGCGCCAGCAGCTTGGGGCCTAGGGCGGGGGATTCCTACGAGCAGTACTTC.

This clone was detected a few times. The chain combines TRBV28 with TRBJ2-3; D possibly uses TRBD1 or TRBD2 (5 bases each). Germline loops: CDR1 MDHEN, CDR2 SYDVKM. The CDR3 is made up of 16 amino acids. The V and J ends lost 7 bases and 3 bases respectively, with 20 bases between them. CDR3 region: CASTFFRDVGTDTQYF. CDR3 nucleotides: TGTGCCAGCACCTTTTTCCGGGACGTAGGGACAGATACGCAGTATTTT. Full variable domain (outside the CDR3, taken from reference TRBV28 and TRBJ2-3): DVKVTQSSRYLVKRTGEKVFLECVQDMDHENMFWYRQDPGLGLRLIYFSYDVKMKEKGDIPEGYSVSREKKERFSLILESASTNQTSMYLCASTFFRDVGTDTQYFGPGTRLTVL.

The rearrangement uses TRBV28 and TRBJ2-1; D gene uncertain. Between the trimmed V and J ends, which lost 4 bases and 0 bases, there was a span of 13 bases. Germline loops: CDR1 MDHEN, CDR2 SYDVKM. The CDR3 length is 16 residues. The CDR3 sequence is CASSSYAAFSYNEQFF. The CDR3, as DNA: TGTGCCAGCAGTTCCTACGCGGCCTTCTCCTACAATGAGCAGTTCTTC.

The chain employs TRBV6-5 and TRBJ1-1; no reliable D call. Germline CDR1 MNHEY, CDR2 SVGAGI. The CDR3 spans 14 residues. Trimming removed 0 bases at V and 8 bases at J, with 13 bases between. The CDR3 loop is CASSYSISSREAFF. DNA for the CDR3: TGTGCCAGCAGTTACTCGATAAGCAGCCGAGAAGCTTTCTTT.

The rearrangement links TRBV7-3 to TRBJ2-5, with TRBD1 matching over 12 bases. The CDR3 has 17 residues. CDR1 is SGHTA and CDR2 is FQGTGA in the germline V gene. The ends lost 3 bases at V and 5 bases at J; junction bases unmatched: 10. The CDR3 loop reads CASSLPGGTGGRETQYF. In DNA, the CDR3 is TGTGCCAGCAGCTTGCCAGGTGGGACAGGGGGCCGGGAGACCCAGTACTTC.